The clone carrying this TCR beta chain was recorded a few times. The antigen is undetermined. When ophthalmopathy did not progress within 18 months, Graves' hyperthyroidism was considered stable. Investigators excluded patients with uncontrolled infection, other autoimmune disease, pregnancy or lactation. With 1 base clipped from V and 4 bases from J, the junction kept 10 bases outside the gene matches. CDR3 length: 17 amino acids. Per germline, CDR1 SGHAT and CDR2 FQNNGV. Amplification of TCR beta CDR3 regions used RNA as the template. The HTBI primer set served for first-round RT-PCR of the TCR CDR3. Each CDR3 protein gets one entry after TCRdb re-called the multiplex PCR reads with MiXCR. The profile shows fewer than 850,000 distinct CDR3 sequences, roughly a sixth of them singletons. The sample originates from a study of T cells in Graves' hyperthyroidism and ophthalmopathy. Whole-study findings and limits: A model of 13 V-J features distinguished ophthalmopathy from stable hyperthyroidism.

The specimen sequenced was blood. The V and J genes are TRBV11-2 and TRBJ1-5, with 7 bases that match TRBD1. This TCR came from a man in his fifties or sixties with Graves' hyperthyroidism. CDR3 amino acids: CASSLGQGEGRNQPQHF. The CDR3 DNA reads as TGTGCCAGCAGCTTAGGACAGGGAGAGGGACGAAATCAGCCCCAGCATTTT.